This TCR beta chain was sequenced for a study of metastatic and nonmetastatic thyroid tumors. Across the whole study: Repertoire comparisons spanned blood and tumor or nodule tissue from malignant and benign thyroid patients. Study-level results: The reported finding was significantly higher TCR beta diversity in malignant thyroid tumors relative to benign nodules, in blood and tumor.

This clone occurred many times. Its antigen is not identified. Within the sample, other DNA sequences also encode this same CDR3. Per the germline V gene, CDR1 is MDHEN and CDR2 is SYDVKM. V gave up 6 bases and J gave up 4 bases; unmatched junction bases: 10. CDR3 length: 16 residues. Thyroid surgery took place with no prior treatment in any patient. Per the original methods: What underpinned the distant-metastasis classifier for papillary thyroid cancer was the set of CDR3 differences across clinicopathological groups. TCRdb reassembled clones from the PCR reads with MiXCR. Here the V and J calls rest on TCRdb's processing, not on the authors' analysis. Among approximately 58,000 clones listed, 20% to 25% were seen once.

This clonotype was obtained from a female donor with papillary thyroid cancer or a benign thyroid nodule (not recorded which). Some clones in this sample may be carry-over from other donors' samples. What was sequenced was blood. The chain joins TRBV28 to TRBJ2-1, with TRBD2 matching 9 bases. The CDR3 nucleotides are TGTGCCAGCAGCGCGCTAGCGGGGAACCCGTACAATGAGCAGTTCTTC. This sequence encodes CASSALAGNPYNEQFF.